Each of the 24 T cell receptor beta chains below was sequenced from the same sample in a study of T-cell reconstitution after alpha-beta-depleted transplantation in children. A TCRbeta library incorporating unique molecular identifiers was prepared. MiXCR, run by TCRdb on the PCR reads, gives a single entry per CDR3 protein. The sample lists fewer than 550,000 distinct CDR3 sequences, about an eighth occurring once. The sequences come from PBMCs, mostly from graft donor cells, collected 180 days after TCRalphabeta/CD19-depleted stem cell transplant. Every receptor here comes from a female patient aged 2-10 years who had a stem cell transplant for aplastic anemia, so the T cells may come from the graft donor.

The chain carries TRBV3-1 and TRBJ2-3, with TRBD2 identical over 9 bases. CDR3 length: 18 amino acids. After removal of 8 bases from V and 2 bases from J, the junction contained 17 bases not matched to a gene. Germline V lookup: CDR1 LGHDT, CDR2 YNNKEL (reference sequence). CDR3 DNA sequence: TGTGCCAGCTGCCCCCCAGGGAGCGGGAGGTCGCTCACAGATACGCAGTATTTT. Its protein product is CASCPPGSGRSLTDTQYF.

This CDR3 reads CASSLSGHANEKLFF. The CDR3 coding sequence is TGTGCCAGCAGTTTAAGTGGACACGCTAATGAAAAACTGTTTTTT. The chain carries TRBV28 and TRBJ1-4; tentatively, D is TRBD1 (5 bases). This CDR3 spans 15 amino acids. V was shortened by 2 bases and J by 3 bases, with 10 bases between the two germline ends. The germline V gene has CDR1 MDHEN and CDR2 SYDVKM.

This clonotype occurred many times. The chain combines TRBV5-1 with TRBJ2-5, with 7 positions matching TRBD2. The CDR3 contains 17 residues. Germline values: CDR1 SGHRS, CDR2 YFSETQ. The ends lost 0 bases at V and 2 bases at J; junction bases unmatched: 10. The CDR3 region is CASSLVATAGVQETQYF. CDR3 bases: TGCGCCAGCAGCTTGGTTGCCACTGCGGGAGTACAAGAGACCCAGTACTTC.

J is TRBJ2-4 and V is TRBV27, with D maybe TRBD1 (5 bases). V was clipped by 3 bases and J by 5 bases, with 14 bases between them. Germline V lookup: CDR1 MNHEY, CDR2 SMNVEV (reference sequence). The CDR3 contains 15 residues. This CDR3 reads CASSFLGHSQNIQYF. As DNA, the CDR3 is TGTGCCAGCAGTTTCCTCGGACATTCCCAAAACATTCAGTACTTC.

This clonotype was recorded at least ten times. V usage is TRBV12-3 or TRBV12-4 and J usage is TRBJ2-7; tentatively, D is TRBD2 (5 bases). The CDR3 extends over 12 amino acids. Trimming pared 2 bases from V and 5 bases from J, leaving 7 bases between. The CDR3 loop reads CASSLRGHEQYV. CDR3 DNA sequence: TGTGCCAGCAGTTTACGGGGTCACGAGCAGTACGTC.

This clonotype has just a few counts. The chain combines TRBV6-2 or TRBV6-3 with TRBJ2-3, with D hard to call. Trimming left V 8 bases short and J 3 bases short, with 18 bases between. The CDR3 loop spans 15 amino acids. The germline V gene encodes CDR1 MNHEY and CDR2 SVGEGT. CDR3 in DNA: TGTGCCAGCGCAGAGCGCCCGAGTCTTACAGATACGCAGTATTTT. This encodes CASAERPSLTDTQYF.

J is TRBJ2-3 and V is TRBV6-2 or TRBV6-3; D not certain. The germline V gene has CDR1 MNHEY and CDR2 SVGEGT. Trimming left V 2 bases short and J 3 bases short, with 12 bases between. There are 15 residues in the CDR3. The CDR3 DNA reads as TGTGCCAGCAGTTACGGACGGGTCCGGACAGATACGCAGTATTTT. This sequence encodes CASSYGRVRTDTQYF.

This chain links TRBV6-2 or TRBV6-3 with TRBJ2-1, with 10 bases matching TRBD2. Germline trimming cut 2 bases from V and 8 bases from J; bases unmatched to any gene: 21. This CDR3 spans 20 amino acids. CDR1 and CDR2 from the germline V gene are MNHEY and SVGEGT. CDR3: CASSYRSVSSGRGRLDEQFF. The DNA for the CDR3 is TGTGCCAGCAGTTACCGGTCAGTCTCTAGCGGGAGAGGTCGGTTGGATGAGCAGTTCTTC.

This clonotype has at least ten counts. J is TRBJ2-1 and V is TRBV28; D is ambiguous. CDR1 MDHEN and CDR2 SYDVKM come from the germline V gene. The CDR3 runs 12 residues. Trimming removed 3 bases at V and 7 bases at J, with 7 bases between. The chain's CDR3 is CASSFVRNEQFF. CDR3 DNA sequence: TGTGCCAGCAGTTTTGTTAGGAATGAGCAGTTCTTC.

The sample holds many counts of this clonotype. This chain links TRBV7-9 with TRBJ1-4; a weak D match, TRBD1 (5 bases). Germline CDR1 SEHNR, CDR2 FQNEAQ (reference sequence). The CDR3 contains 14 residues. Trimming left V 2 bases short and J 8 bases short, with 12 bases between. The CDR3 region has the DNA TGTGCCAGCAGCTTAATCGGGACGGGAGAAAAACTGTTTTTT. Encoded protein: CASSLIGTGEKLFF.

This clonotype was counted many times. V and J are TRBV29-1 and TRBJ2-5; 7 nucleotides match TRBD1. Germline values: CDR1 SQVTM, CDR2 ANQGSEA. The CDR3 runs to 13 residues. Unmatched junction bases numbered 6, after V lost 6 bases and J lost 2 bases. The CDR3 region is CSVDDRVQETQYF. As DNA, the CDR3 is TGCAGCGTGGATGACAGGGTACAAGAGACCCAGTACTTC.

The chain uses TRBV7-8 and TRBJ1-3; 7 nucleotides align to TRBD1. CDR1 SGHVS and CDR2 FQNEAQ come from the germline V gene. The CDR3 contains 15 residues. V lost 4 bases and J lost 3; bases outside the gene matches: 6. The chain's CDR3 is CASSSLDRVGNTIYF. CDR3 nucleotide sequence: TGTGCCAGCAGCTCCCTCGACAGGGTTGGAAACACCATATATTTT.

The chain employs TRBV29-1 and TRBJ1-1, with no clear D. The V and J ends lost 1 base and 1 base respectively, with 16 bases between them. CDR3 length equals 16 residues. CDR1 is SQVTM and CDR2 is ANQGSEA in the germline V gene. CDR3 in DNA: TGCAGCGTTGAAGTATTCGGGGTCCCCCCGAACACTGAAGCTTTCTTT. It encodes CSVEVFGVPPNTEAFF.

This clonotype was counted a few times. DNA for the CDR3: TGCGCCAGCAGCTATTCCCCCCCAGGGACGGCGAACACTGAAGCTTTCTTT. It yields the protein CASSYSPPGTANTEAFF. The genes are TRBV4-1 and TRBJ1-1; possibly TRBD1 for D (5 bases). Trimming stripped 5 bases from V and 1 base from J, with 20 bases between. From germline, CDR1 is MGHRA and CDR2 YSYEKL. The CDR3 length is 17 residues.

This clonotype appeared many times. The J gene is TRBJ2-1, the V gene TRBV12-3 or TRBV12-4; 10 positions match TRBD2. J lost 8 bases, V lost 3 bases, and 4 bases had no gene match. The CDR3 is 14 amino acids. For the CDR3, the DNA is TGTGCCAGCAGTTTGGGACTAGCGTTGGATGAGCAGTTCTTC. Translation gives CASSLGLALDEQFF.

CDR3 in DNA: TGCAGCGGGGCGGCGGGCAGGAACACCGGGGAGCTGTTTTTT. Translation: CSGAAGRNTGELFF. V is TRBV29-1 and J is TRBJ2-2, with D perhaps TRBD2 (5 bases). V shed 7 bases and J shed 1 base, with 13 bases lying between them. The germline gives CDR1 SQVTM, CDR2 ANQGSEA. This CDR3 region has 14 residues.

This rearrangement joins TRBV7-2 to TRBJ1-2; possible D gene TRBD1, 5 bases. The CDR3 contains 17 residues. Germline-derived CDR1 and CDR2 are SGHTA and FQGNSA. Deletions cut 7 bases from V and 3 bases from J, with 24 bases between. The CDR3 DNA sequence: TGTGCCAGCACCTCTCGAGGATTGGGGCCGAGGGACTATGGCTACACCTTC. It is translated as CASTSRGLGPRDYGYTF.

This clonotype occurred many times. The DNA of the CDR3 is TGTGCCAGCAGCGCACATAGGAACACTGAAGCTTTCTTT. Translated, it gives CASSAHRNTEAFF. The rearrangement links TRBV7-3 to TRBJ1-1; the D is unclear. In germline, CDR1 is SGHTA, CDR2 FQGTGA. V lost 5 bases, J lost 1 base, and 8 bases lay in between. The CDR3 is made up of 13 amino acids.

As regards this clonotype: An end of the junction does not agree with germline; a read error may underlie this. This chain links TRBV2 with TRBJ2-4; maybe TRBD2 (6 bases). Germline V lookup: CDR1 SNHLY, CDR2 FYNNEI. This CDR3 spans 14 amino acids. The CDR3 DNA reads as TGTGCCAGCAGTGAAGCGCGCGGGGACTGGCGGAGGGACTTC. Protein product: CASSEARGDWRRDF.

This clonotype was counted only a few times. The chain is built from TRBV27 and TRBJ2-7; either TRBD1 or TRBD2 may fit D (5 bases each). CDR1 MNHEY and CDR2 SMNVEV come from the germline V gene (reference sequence). The CDR3 is 14 residues long. Trimming removed 6 bases from V and 2 bases from J, with 14 bases in between. CDR3 nucleotide sequence: TGTGCCAGCAGCCCCGGGACGGCTACCTACGAGCAGTACTTC. It yields the protein CASSPGTATYEQYF.

At least ten counts were recorded for this clonotype. The chain has TRBV2 and TRBJ1-5; 11 nucleotides line up with TRBD1. This CDR3 is built from 14 residues. From germline, CDR1 is SNHLY and CDR2 FYNNEI. V shed 8 bases, J shed 9 bases, and the junction held 9 bases outside the gene matches. CDR3 amino acids: CASEGQGAGTPQHF. The CDR3 DNA reads TGTGCCAGCGAAGGACAGGGGGCGGGGACGCCCCAGCATTTT.

This clonotype has only a few counts. V gene TRBV6-2 or TRBV6-3 combines with J gene TRBJ2-7; D perhaps matches TRBD2 (6 bases). Trimming removed 10 bases at V and 3 bases at J, with 13 bases between. Germline CDR1 reads MNHEY; CDR2 reads SVGEGT. The CDR3 extends over 12 amino acids. This CDR3 reads CATSVLFYEQYF. CDR3 DNA: TGTGCCACTAGCGTCCTGTTCTACGAGCAGTACTTC.

This chain connects TRBV6-5 to TRBJ1-2; tentative D call: TRBD1 (6 bases). V gave up 2 bases and J gave up 0 bases, with 13 bases separating them. In germline, CDR1 is MNHEY, CDR2 SVGAGI. The CDR3 consists of 16 residues. CDR3 sequence reads: CASSYRRTDTNYGYTF. The DNA of the CDR3 is TGTGCCAGCAGTTACCGGAGGACAGACACTAACTATGGCTACACCTTC.

This clonotype was recorded many times. The CDR3 spells CASSSRTSGRGEQFF. CDR3 in DNA: TGTGCCAGCAGTTCTCGGACTAGCGGGAGAGGTGAGCAGTTCTTC. The rearrangement links TRBV12-3 or TRBV12-4 to TRBJ2-1; 13 positions agree with TRBD2. This CDR3 is built from 15 residues. With V trimmed by 4 bases and J by 9 bases, 6 bases remained unmatched.